This T cell receptor (beta chain) was sequenced during a study of CD8 T cells in ankylosing spondylitis. Study results and caveats: Ankylosing spondylitis blood appeared to carry a characteristic TCR beta motif of roughly 8 highly homologous variants. Some motif variants were previously reported in reactive arthritis synovial fluid and blood. Reportedly, significant enrichment of disease-linked clones occurred in matched ankylosing spondylitis synovial fluid.

Germline V gene lookup returns CDR1 SQVTM and CDR2 ANQGSEA. V lost 7 bases, J lost 3 bases, and 12 bases lay in between. The CDR3 is 12 amino acids. For TCR beta, libraries came from quantitative 5'-RACE with molecular barcodes. TCRdb re-called the 5' RACE reads with MiXCR, one entry per CDR3 protein. This sample yields a few hundred thousand distinct CDR3 sequences, of which around 25% are seen a single time; approximately 0.61% belongs to the top ten. This clonotype was found a few times. Its target is not known. This rearrangement joins TRBV29-1 to TRBJ1-1; the D gene is possibly TRBD1 (5 bases). The receptor's source is a male donor with ankylosing spondylitis or in good health (not recorded which). Input material: blood, either unsorted or a sorted T cell fraction (not recorded which). The CDR3 DNA reads TGCAGCGCTTACTCGGGGGACACTGAAGCTTTCTTT. It translates to CSAYSGDTEAFF.